What follows describes a single T cell receptor beta chain. Antigen unknown. These data are taken from a study of T cell responses to AZD1222 COVID-19 vaccine. Study conclusions and caveats: Donors were largely white British and mainly female; clonal diversity was possibly underestimated.

Sequencing was performed with immunoSEQ multiplex PCR; in TCRdb, only in-frame clones are kept and a portion is missing. The data show about 140,000 clones, approximately 91% seen once. Germline-derived CDR1 and CDR2 are MNHEY and SMNVEV (reference sequence). This CDR3 region has 13 residues. With V trimmed by 6 bases and J by 4 bases, 2 bases remained unmatched. Specimen: peripheral blood, collected 28 days after the second AZD1222 dose. This sequence joins TRBV27 and TRBJ2-5, with 10 bases that match TRBD1. The origin of this receptor is an adult who received the AZD1222 COVID-19 vaccine. CDR3 sequence (DNA): TGTGCCAGCAGGGGGACAGGGGTAGAGACCCAGTACTTC. Encoded protein: CASRGTGVETQYF.